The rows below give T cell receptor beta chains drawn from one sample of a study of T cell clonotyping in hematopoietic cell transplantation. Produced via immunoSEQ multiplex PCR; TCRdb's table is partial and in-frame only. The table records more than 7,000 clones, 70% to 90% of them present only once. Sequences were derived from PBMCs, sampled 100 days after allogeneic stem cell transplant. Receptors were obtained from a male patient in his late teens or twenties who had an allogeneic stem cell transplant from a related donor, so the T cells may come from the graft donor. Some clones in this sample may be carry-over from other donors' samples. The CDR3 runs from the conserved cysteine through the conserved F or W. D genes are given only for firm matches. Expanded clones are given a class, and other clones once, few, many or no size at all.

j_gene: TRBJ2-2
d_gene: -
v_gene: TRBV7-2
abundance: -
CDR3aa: CASSSFSNTGELFF
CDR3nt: TGTGCCAGCAGCTCCTTTTCGAACACCGGGGAGCTGTTTTTT

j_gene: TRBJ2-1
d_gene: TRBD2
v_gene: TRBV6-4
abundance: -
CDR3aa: CASSEGLAGVDEQFF
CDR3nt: TGTGCCAGCAGTGAGGGACTAGCGGGAGTAGATGAGCAGTTCTTC

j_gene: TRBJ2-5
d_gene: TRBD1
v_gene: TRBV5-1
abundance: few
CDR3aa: CASSLGGGGETQYF
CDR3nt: TGCGCCAGCAGCTTGGGAGGGGGCGGAGAGACCCAGTACTTC

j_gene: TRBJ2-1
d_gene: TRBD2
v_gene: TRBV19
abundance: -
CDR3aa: CASSATLAGGPREQFF
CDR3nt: TGTGCCAGTAGTGCGACCCTAGCGGGAGGGCCTCGGGAGCAGTTCTTC

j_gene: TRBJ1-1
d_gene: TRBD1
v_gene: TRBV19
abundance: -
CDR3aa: CASGMPGTGGMNTEAFF
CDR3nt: TGTGCCAGTGGCATGCCCGGGACAGGGGGTATGAACACTGAAGCTTTCTTT

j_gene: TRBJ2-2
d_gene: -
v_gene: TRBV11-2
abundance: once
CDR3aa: CASSQTLKGGTGELFF
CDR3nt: TGTGCCAGCAGCCAGACCCTAAAGGGCGGAACCGGGGAGCTGTTTTTT

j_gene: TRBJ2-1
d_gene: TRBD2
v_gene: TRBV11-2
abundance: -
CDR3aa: CASSSPGLGFPGQFF
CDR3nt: TGTGCCAGCAGCTCACCGGGACTAGGATTCCCGGGGCAGTTCTTC

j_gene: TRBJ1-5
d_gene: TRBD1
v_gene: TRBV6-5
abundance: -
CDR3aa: CASSRRGRNQPQHF
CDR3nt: TGTGCCAGCAGTCGGAGGGGGCGGAATCAGCCCCAGCATTTT

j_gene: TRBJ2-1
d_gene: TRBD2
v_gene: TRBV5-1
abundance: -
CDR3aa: CASSLQASGHNEQFF
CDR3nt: TGCGCCAGCAGCTTACAGGCTAGCGGCCACAATGAGCAGTTCTTC

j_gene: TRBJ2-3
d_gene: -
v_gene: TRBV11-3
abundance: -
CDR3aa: CASSLGLSGVADTQYF
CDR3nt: TGTGCCAGCAGCTTAGGCCTTTCGGGGGTGGCAGATACGCAGTATTTT

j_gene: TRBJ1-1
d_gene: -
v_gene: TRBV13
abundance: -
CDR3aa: CASSLRTYSANTEAFF
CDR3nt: TGTGCCAGCAGCTTAAGGACGTACAGCGCCAACACTGAAGCTTTCTTT

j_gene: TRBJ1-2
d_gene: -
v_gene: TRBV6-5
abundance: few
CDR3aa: CASTDPGHYGYTF
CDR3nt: TGTGCCAGCACTGACCCGGGACACTATGGCTACACCTTC

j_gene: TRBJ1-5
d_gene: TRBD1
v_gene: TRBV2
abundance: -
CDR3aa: CASRTGKVNQPQHF
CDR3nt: TGTGCCAGCAGGACAGGGAAGGTTAATCAGCCCCAGCATTTT

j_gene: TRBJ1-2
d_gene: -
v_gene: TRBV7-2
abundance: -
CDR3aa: CASTRGATDAFGYTF
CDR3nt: TGTGCCAGCACCCGGGGGGCCACTGATGCTTTTGGCTACACCTTC

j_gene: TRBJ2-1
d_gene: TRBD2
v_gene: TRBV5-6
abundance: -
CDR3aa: CASSLGVGTSGPNEQFF
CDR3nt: TGTGCCAGCAGCTTGGGGGTTGGGACTAGCGGCCCCAATGAGCAGTTCTTC

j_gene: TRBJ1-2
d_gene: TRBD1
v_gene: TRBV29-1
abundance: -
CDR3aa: CSVLDTGTGFDYGYTF
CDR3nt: TGCAGCGTTCTTGATACCGGGACAGGGTTTGACTATGGCTACACCTTC

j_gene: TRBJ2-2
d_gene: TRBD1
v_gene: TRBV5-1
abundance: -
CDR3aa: CASSGRTGSGGELFF
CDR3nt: TGCGCCAGCAGCGGCCGGACAGGGTCTGGCGGGGAGCTGTTTTTT

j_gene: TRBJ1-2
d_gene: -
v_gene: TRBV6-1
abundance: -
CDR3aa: CASSEVRGGYTF
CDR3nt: TGTGCCAGCAGTGAAGTGAGGGGTGGCTACACCTTC

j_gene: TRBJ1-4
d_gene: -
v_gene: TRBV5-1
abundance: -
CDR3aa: CASSPGFNEKLFF
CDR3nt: TGCGCCAGCAGTCCAGGGTTTAATGAAAAACTGTTTTTT

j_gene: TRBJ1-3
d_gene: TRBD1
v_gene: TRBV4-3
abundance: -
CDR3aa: CASSQGGGGGNTIYF
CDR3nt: TGCGCCAGCAGCCAAGGAGGGGGCGGTGGAAACACCATATATTTT

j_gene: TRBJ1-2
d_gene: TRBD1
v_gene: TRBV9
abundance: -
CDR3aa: CASSLDREGDGYTF
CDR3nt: TGTGCCAGCAGCTTGGACAGGGAGGGGGATGGCTACACCTTC

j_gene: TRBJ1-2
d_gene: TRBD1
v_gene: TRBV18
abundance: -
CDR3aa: CASSPPSGGSGYTF
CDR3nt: TGTGCCAGCTCACCACCTTCAGGGGGCAGTGGCTACACCTTC

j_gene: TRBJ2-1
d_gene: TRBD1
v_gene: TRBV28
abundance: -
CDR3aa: CASSLGTGGYNEQFF
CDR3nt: TGTGCCAGCAGTTTAGGGACAGGGGGCTACAATGAGCAGTTCTTC

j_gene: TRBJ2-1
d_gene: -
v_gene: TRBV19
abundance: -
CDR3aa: CASSISGITNEQFF
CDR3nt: TGTGCCAGTAGTATATCCGGGATTACGAATGAGCAGTTCTTC

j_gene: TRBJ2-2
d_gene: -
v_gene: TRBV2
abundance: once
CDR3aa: CASSSPGHTYTGELFF
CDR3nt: TGTGCCAGCAGTTCCCCCGGTCACACCTACACCGGGGAGCTGTTTTTT

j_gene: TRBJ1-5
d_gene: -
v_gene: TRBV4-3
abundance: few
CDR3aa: CASSPEGLPNQPQHF
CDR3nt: TGCGCCAGCAGCCCAGAAGGGCTACCCAATCAGCCCCAGCATTTT

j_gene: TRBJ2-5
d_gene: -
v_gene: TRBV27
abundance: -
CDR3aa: CASRRGGETQYF
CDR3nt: TGTGCCAGTAGAAGGGGGGGTGAGACCCAGTACTTC

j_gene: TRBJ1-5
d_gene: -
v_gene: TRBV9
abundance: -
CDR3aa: CASSSGSLYQPQHF
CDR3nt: TGTGCCAGCAGCTCAGGGTCCTTGTACCAGCCCCAGCATTTT

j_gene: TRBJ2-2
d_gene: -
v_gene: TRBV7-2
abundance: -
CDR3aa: CASSLLIRRSGELFF
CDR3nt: TGTGCCAGCAGCCTATTAATTCGTAGGTCCGGGGAGCTGTTTTTT

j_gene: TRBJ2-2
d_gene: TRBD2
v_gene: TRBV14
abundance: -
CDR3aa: CASSRLAGVTGELFF
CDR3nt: TGTGCCAGCAGCCGACTAGCGGGAGTCACCGGGGAGCTGTTTTTT

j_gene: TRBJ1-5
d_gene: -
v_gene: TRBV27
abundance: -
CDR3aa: CASSFPGFGPQHF
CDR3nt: TGTGCCAGCAGTTTCCCCGGGTTCGGGCCCCAGCATTTT

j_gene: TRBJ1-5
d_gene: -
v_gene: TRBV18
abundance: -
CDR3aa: CASSPPGENQPQHF
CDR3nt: TGTGCCAGCTCACCACCGGGCGAAAATCAGCCCCAGCATTTT

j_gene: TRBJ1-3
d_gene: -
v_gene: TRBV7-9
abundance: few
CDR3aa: CASSLARGPRAGNTIYF
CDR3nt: TGTGCCAGCAGCTTAGCTCGAGGTCCTAGAGCTGGAAACACCATATATTTT

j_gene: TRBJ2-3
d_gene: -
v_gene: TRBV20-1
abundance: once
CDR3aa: CSGAERDTQYF
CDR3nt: TGCAGTGGGGCAGAGAGAGATACGCAGTATTTT

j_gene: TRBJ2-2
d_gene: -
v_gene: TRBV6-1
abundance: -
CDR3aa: CASEGPNTGELFF
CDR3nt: TGTGCCAGCGAGGGGCCGAACACCGGGGAGCTGTTTTTT

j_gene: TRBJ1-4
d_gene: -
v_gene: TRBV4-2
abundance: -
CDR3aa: CASSQDRHRNEKLFF
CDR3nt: TGTGCCAGCAGCCAAGATCGACACCGTAATGAAAAACTGTTTTTT

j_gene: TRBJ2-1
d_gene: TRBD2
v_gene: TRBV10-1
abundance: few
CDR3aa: CASSETWGTSGNDEQFF
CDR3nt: TGCGCCAGCAGTGAAACGTGGGGGACTAGCGGGAATGATGAGCAGTTCTTC

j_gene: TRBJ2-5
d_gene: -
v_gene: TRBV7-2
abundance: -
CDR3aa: CASSFKLADQETQYF
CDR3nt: TGTGCCAGCAGCTTTAAATTAGCGGACCAAGAGACCCAGTACTTC

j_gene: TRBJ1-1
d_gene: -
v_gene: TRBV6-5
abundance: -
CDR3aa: CASSLTRNTEAFF
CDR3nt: TGTGCCAGCAGTTTAACCCGGAACACTGAAGCTTTCTTT

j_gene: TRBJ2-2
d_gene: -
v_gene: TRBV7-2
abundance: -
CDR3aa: CASSLIRGNTGELFF
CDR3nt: TGTGCCAGCAGCTTAATACGAGGGAACACCGGGGAGCTGTTTTTT

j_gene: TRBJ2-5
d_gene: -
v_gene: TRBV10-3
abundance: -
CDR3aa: CAISEKGTAQETQYF
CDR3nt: TGTGCCATCAGTGAAAAAGGAACGGCCCAAGAGACCCAGTACTTC

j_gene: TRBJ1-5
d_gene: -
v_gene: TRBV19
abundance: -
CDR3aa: CASSMKRLNQPQHF
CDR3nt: TGTGCCAGTAGTATGAAACGGTTGAATCAGCCCCAGCATTTT

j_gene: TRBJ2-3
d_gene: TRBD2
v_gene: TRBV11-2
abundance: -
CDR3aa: CASSLGTLAVFTDTQYF
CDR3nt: TGTGCCAGCAGCTTAGGTACCCTAGCGGTGTTCACAGATACGCAGTATTTT

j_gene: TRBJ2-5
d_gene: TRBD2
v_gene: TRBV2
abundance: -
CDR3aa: CAGGLAGAFQETQYF
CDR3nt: TGTGCCGGGGGACTAGCGGGAGCCTTTCAAGAGACCCAGTACTTC

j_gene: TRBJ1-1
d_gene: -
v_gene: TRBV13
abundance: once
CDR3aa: CASSLGTNTEAFF
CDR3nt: TGTGCCAGCAGCTTAGGCACGAACACTGAAGCTTTCTTT

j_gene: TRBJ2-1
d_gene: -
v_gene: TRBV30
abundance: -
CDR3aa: CAWSVPNMNGQFF
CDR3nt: TGTGCCTGGAGTGTACCTAATATGAACGGGCAGTTCTTC

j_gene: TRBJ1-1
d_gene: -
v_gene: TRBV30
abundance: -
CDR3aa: CAWSGQLNTEAFF
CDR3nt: TGTGCCTGGAGCGGACAGCTGAACACTGAAGCTTTCTTT

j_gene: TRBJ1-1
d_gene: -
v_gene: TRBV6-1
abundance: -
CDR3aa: CASSEAENTEAFF
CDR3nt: TGTGCCAGCAGTGAAGCAGAAAACACTGAAGCTTTCTTT

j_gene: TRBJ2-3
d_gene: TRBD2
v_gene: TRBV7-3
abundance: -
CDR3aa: CASSLGLAGSTDTQYF
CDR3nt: TGTGCCAGCAGCTTAGGGCTAGCGGGAAGCACAGATACGCAGTATTTT

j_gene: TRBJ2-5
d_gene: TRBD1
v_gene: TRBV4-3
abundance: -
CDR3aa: CASSQDRTGVETQYF
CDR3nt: TGCGCCAGCAGCCAAGATAGGACAGGGGTGGAGACCCAGTACTTC

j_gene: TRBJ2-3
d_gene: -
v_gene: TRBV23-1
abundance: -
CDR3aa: CASVTGWRPTDTQYF
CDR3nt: TGCGCCAGCGTAACAGGGTGGAGGCCCACAGATACGCAGTATTTT